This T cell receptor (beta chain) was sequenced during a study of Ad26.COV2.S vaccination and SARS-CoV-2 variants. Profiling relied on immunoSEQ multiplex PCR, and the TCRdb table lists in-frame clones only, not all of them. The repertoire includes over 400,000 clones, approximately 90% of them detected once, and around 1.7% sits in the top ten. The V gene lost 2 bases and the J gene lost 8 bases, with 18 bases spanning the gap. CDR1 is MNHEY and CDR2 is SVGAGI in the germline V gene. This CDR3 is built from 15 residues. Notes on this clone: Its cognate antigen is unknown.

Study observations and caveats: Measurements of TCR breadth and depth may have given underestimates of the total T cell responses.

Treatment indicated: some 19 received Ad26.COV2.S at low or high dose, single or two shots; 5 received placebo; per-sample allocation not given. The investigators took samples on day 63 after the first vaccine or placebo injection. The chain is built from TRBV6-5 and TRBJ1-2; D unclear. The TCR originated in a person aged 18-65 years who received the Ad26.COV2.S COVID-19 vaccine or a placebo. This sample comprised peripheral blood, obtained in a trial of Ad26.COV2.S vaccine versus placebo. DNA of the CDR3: TGTGCCAGCAGTTACGCCGGGGTTGGAGTGAACGGCTACACCTTC. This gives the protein CASSYAGVGVNGYTF.